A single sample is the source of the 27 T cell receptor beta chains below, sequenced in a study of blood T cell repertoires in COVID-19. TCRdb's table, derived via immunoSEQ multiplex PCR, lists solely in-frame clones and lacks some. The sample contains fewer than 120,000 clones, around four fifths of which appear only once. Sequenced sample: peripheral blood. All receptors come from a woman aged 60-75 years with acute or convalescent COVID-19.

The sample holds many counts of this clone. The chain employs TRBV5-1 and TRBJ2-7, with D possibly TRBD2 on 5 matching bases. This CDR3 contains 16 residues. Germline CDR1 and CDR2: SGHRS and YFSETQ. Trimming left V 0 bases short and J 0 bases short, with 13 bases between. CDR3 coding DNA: TGCGCCAGCAGCTTGGGCGAGGGAAGGATCTCCTACGAGCAGTACTTC. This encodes CASSLGEGRISYEQYF.

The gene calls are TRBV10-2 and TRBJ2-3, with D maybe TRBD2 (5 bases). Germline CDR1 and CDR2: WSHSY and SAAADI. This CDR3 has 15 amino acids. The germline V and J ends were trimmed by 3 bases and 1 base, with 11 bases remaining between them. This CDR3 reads CASSEVVGGTDTQYF. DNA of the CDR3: TGCGCCAGCAGTGAAGTGGTCGGGGGCACAGATACGCAGTATTTT.

The DNA of the CDR3 is TGCGCCAGCAGCTTAGACAGTACCGGGGAGCTGTTTTTT. Protein product: CASSLDSTGELFF. This chain connects TRBV5-1 to TRBJ2-2; D is perhaps TRBD1 (5 bases). V was pared by 2 bases and J by 5 bases, with 7 bases between. This CDR3 comprises 13 residues. The V gene's germline CDR1 is SGHRS and CDR2 YFSETQ. The variable domain in full, with the rest retrieved from reference TRBV5-1 and TRBJ2-2, is KAGVTQTPRYLIKTRGQQVTLSCSPISGHRSVSWYQQTPGQGLQFLFEYFSETQRNKGNFPGRFSGRQFSNSRSEMNVSTLELGDSALYLCASSLDSTGELFFGEGSRLTVL.

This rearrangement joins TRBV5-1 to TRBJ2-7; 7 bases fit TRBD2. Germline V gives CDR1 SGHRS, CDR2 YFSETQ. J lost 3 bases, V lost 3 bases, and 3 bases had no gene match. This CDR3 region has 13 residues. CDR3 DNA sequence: TGCGCCAGCAGCTCCGGGACTAACTACGAGCAGTACTTC. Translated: CASSSGTNYEQYF.

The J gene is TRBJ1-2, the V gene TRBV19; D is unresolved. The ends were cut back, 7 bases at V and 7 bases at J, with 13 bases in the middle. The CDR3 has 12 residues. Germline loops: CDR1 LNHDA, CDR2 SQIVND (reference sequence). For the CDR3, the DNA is TGTGCCAGTACCATAGCTCGGGGTGGCTACACCTTC. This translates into CASTIARGGYTF. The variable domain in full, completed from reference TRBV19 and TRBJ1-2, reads DGGITQSPKYLFRKEGQNVTLSCEQNLNHDAMYWYRQDPGQGLRLIYYSQIVNDFQKGDIAEGYSVSREKKESFPLTVTSAQKNPTAFYLCASTIARGGYTFGSGTRLTVV.

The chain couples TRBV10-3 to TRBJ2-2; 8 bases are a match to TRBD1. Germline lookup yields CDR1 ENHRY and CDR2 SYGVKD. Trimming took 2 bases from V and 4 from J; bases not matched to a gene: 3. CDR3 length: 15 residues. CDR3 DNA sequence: TGTGCCATCAGTGAGGGGACAGGTATCACCGGGGAGCTGTTTTTT. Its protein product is CAISEGTGITGELFF.

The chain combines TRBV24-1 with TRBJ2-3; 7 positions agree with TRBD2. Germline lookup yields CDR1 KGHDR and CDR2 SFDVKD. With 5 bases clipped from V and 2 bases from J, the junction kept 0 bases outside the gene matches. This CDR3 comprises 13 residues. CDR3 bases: TGTGCCACCAGTGGACTAGCCACAGATACGCAGTATTTT. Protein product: CATSGLATDTQYF.

The CDR3 here is CASSLGPTGTVDEKLFF. The CDR3 DNA sequence: TGCGCCAGCAGCTTGGGACCCACCGGGACAGTGGATGAAAAACTGTTTTTT. The rearrangement uses TRBV5-1 and TRBJ1-4; TRBD1 matches 7 bases. This CDR3 is built from 17 residues. Germline trimming cut 0 bases from V and 6 bases from J; bases unmatched to any gene: 11. Looked up from germline, CDR1 is SGHRS and CDR2 is YFSETQ.

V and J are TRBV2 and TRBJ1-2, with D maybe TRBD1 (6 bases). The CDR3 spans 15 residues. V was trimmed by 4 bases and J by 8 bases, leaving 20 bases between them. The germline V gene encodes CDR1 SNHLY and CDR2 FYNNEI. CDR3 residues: CASSAVRGIGEGYTF. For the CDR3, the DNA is TGTGCCAGCAGTGCGGTTAGGGGGATAGGTGAAGGCTACACCTTC.

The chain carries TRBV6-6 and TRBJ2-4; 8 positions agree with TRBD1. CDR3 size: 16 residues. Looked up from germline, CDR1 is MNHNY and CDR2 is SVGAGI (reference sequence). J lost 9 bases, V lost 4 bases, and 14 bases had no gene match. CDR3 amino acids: CASSSHHGQGEGIQYF. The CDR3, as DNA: TGTGCCAGCAGTTCGCACCATGGACAGGGCGAGGGCATTCAGTACTTC.

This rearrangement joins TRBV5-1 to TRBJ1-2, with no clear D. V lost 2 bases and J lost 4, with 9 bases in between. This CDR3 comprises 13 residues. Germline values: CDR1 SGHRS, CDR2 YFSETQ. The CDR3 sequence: CASSLDWSYGYTF. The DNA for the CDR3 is TGCGCCAGCAGCTTAGACTGGAGCTATGGCTACACCTTC.

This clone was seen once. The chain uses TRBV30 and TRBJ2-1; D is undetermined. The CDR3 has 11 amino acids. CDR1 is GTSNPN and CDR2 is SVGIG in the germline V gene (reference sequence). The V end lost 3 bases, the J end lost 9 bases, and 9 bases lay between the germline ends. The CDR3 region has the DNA TGTGCCTGGAGGTACGTCGGTGAGCAGTTCTTC. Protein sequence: CAWRYVGEQFF.

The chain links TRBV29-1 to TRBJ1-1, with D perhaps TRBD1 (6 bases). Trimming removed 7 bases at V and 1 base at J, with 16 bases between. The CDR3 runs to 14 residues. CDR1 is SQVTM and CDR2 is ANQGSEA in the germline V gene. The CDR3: CSGGTSGGNTEAFF. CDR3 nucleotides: TGCAGCGGGGGGACAAGCGGTGGGAACACTGAAGCTTTCTTT.

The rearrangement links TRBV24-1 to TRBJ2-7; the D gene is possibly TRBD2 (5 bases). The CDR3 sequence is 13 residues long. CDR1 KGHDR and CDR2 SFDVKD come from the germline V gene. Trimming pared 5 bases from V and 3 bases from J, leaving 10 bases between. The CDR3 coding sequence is TGTGCCACCAGTGGAGGGAACGGCTACGAGCAGTACTTC. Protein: CATSGGNGYEQYF.

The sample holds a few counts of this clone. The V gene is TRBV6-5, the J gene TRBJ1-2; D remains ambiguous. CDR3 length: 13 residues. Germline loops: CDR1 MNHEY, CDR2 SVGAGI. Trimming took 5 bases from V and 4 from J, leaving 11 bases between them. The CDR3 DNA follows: TGTGCCAGCAGTACGACGGGGATCTATGGCTACACCTTC. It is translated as CASSTTGIYGYTF.

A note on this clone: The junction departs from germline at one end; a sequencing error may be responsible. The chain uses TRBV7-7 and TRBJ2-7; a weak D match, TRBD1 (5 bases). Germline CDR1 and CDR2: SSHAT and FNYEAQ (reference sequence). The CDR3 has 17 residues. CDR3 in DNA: TGTGCTAGCAGCGTGACAACATTACAGGCCCCAGGGTACGAGCAGTACTTC. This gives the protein CASSVTTLQAPGYEQYF.

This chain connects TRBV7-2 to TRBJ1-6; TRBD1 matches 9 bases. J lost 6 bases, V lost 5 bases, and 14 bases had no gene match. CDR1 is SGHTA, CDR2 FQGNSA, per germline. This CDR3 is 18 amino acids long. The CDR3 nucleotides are TGTGCCAGCAGCCAAGCCCCGTACAGGGGGCGAGGTAATTCACCCCTCCACTTT. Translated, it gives CASSQAPYRGRGNSPLHF.

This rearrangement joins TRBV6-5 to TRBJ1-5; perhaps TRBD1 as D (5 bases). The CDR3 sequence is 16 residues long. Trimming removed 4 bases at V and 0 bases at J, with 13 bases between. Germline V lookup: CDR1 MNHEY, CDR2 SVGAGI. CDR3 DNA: TGTGCCAGCAGTTCGGACACAGGCTTTAGCAATCAGCCCCAGCATTTT. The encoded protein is CASSSDTGFSNQPQHF.

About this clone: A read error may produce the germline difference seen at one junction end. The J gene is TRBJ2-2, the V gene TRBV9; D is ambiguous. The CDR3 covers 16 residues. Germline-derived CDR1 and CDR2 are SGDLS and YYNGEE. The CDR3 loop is CASSAQVDMNPGELFF. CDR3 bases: TGTGCCAGCAGCGCGCAGGTAGATATGAACCCCGGGGAGCTGTTTTTT. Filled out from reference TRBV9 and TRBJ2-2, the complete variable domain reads DSGVTQTPKHLITATGQRVTLRCSPRSGDLSVYWYQQSLDQGLQFLIQYYNGEERAKGNILERFSAQQFPDLHSELNLSSLELGDSALYFCASSAQVDMNPGELFFGEGSRLTVL.

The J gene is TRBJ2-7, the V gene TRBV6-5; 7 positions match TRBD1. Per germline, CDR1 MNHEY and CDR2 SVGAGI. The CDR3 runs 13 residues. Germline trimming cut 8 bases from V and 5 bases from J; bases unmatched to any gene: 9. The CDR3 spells CASHKQGFNEQYF. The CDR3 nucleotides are TGTGCCAGCCACAAACAGGGGTTCAACGAGCAGTACTTC.

Here the CDR3 reads CASSLRTSGGVKDTQYF. CDR3 sequence (DNA): TGTGCCAGCAGCTTACGGACTAGCGGGGGGGTTAAAGATACGCAGTATTTT. The rearrangement joins TRBV11-3 to TRBJ2-3; 15 nucleotides match TRBD2. J lost 5 bases, V lost 2 bases, and 5 bases had no gene match. The CDR3 extends over 17 amino acids. The V gene's germline CDR1 is SGHNT and CDR2 YENEEA.

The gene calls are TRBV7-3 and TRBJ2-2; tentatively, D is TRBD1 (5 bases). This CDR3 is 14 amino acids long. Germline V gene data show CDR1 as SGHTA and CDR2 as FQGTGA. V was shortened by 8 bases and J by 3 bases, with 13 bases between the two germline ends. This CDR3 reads CASRVQGHTGELFF. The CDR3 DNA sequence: TGTGCCAGCCGGGTGCAGGGTCACACCGGGGAGCTGTTTTTT. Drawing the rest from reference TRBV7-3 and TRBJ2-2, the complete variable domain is GAGVSQTPSNKVTEKGKYVELRCDPISGHTALYWYRQSLGQGPEFLIYFQGTGAADDSGLPNDRFFAVRPEGSVSTLKIQRTERGDSAVYLCASRVQGHTGELFFGEGSRLTVL.

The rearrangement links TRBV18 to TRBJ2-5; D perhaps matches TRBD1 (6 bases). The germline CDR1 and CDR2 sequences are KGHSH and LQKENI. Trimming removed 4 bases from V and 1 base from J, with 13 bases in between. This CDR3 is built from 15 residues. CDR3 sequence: CASSQRDRPQETQYF. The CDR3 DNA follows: TGTGCCAGCTCACAACGAGACAGGCCCCAAGAGACCCAGTACTTC.

The CDR3 is CASSLASDRGGYGTDTQYF. CDR3 coding DNA: TGTGCCAGCAGCTTAGCCTCCGACAGGGGTGGCTATGGCACAGATACGCAGTATTTT. This chain joins TRBV11-3 and TRBJ2-3; 8 bases fit TRBD1. CDR3 length equals 19 residues. The V segment lost 1 base and the J segment 1 base; nucleotides outside the gene matches: 13. CDR1 and CDR2 from the germline V gene are SGHNT and YENEEA.

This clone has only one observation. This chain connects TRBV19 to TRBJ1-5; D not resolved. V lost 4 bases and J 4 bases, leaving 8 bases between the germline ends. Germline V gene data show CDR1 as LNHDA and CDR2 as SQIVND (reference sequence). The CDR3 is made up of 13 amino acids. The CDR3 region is CASSTKRNQPQHF. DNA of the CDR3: TGTGCCAGTAGTACTAAGAGAAATCAGCCCCAGCATTTT.

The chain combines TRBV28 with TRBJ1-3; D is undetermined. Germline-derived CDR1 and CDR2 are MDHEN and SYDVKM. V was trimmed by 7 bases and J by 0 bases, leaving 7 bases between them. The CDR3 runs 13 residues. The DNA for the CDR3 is TGTGCCAGCATGGAGGACTCTGGAAACACCATATATTTT. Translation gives CASMEDSGNTIYF.

The CDR3, as DNA: TGTGCCATCAGCCGCGAACAGGGCGGCACCGGGGAGCTGTTTTTT. Its protein product is CAISREQGGTGELFF. This chain links TRBV10-3 with TRBJ2-2; a weak D match, TRBD1 (6 bases). This CDR3 region has 15 residues. Per germline, CDR1 ENHRY and CDR2 SYGVKD. Trimming cost V 6 bases and J 4 bases, with 15 bases left between them.